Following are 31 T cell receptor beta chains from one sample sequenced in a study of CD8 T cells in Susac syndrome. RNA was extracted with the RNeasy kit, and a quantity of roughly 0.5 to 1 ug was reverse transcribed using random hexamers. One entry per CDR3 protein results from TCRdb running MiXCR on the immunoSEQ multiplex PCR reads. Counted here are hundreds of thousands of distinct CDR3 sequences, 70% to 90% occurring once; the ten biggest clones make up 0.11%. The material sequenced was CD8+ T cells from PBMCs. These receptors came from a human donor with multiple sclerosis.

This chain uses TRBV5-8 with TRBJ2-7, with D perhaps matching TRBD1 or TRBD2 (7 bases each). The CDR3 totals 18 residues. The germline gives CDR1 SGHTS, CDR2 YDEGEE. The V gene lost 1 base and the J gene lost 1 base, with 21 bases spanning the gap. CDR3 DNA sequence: TGTGCCAGCAGCTTGTGGGAGGGGGCTCTCCCACTTTCCTACGAGCAGTACTTC. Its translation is CASSLWEGALPLSYEQYF.

The DNA of the CDR3 is TGTGCCAGCAGTTCTGCGAGGGGGGAGACCCAGTACTTC. Amino acids: CASSSARGETQYF. This chain links TRBV6-5 with TRBJ2-5; TRBD1 is a possible D gene (6 bases). The CDR3 extends over 13 amino acids. Trimming stripped 4 bases from V and 5 bases from J, with 11 bases between. Germline V gives CDR1 MNHEY, CDR2 SVGAGI.

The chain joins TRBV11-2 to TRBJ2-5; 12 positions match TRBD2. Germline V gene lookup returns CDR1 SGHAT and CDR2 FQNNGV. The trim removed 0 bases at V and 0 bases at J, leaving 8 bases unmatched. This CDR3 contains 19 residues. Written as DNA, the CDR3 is TGTGCCAGCAGCTTAGATCGCGCGCGACTAGCGGGGGACCAAGAGACCCAGTACTTC. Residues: CASSLDRARLAGDQETQYF.

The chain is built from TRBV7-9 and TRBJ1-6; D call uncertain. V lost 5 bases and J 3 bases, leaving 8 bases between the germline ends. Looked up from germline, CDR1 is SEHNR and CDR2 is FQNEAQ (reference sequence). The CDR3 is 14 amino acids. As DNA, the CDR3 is TGTGCCAGCAGCCGGACGGACTATAATTCACCCCTCCACTTT. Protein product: CASSRTDYNSPLHF.

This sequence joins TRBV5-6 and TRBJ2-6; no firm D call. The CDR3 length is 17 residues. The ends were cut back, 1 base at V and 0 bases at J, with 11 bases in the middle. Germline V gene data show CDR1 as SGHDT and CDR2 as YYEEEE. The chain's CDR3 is CASSLPLGNSGANVLTF. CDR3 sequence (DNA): TGTGCCAGCAGCTTGCCTCTCGGCAACTCTGGGGCCAACGTCCTGACTTTC.

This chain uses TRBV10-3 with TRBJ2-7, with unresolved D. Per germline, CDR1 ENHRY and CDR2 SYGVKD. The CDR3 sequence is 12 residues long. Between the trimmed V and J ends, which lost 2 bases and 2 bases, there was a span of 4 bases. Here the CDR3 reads CAISEPTYEQYF. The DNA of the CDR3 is TGTGCCATCAGTGAGCCTACCTACGAGCAGTACTTC.

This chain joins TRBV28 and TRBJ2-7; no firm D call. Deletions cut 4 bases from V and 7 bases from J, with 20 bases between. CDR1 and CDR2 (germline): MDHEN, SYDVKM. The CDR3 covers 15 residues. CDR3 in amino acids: CASSSPLQWSTEQYF. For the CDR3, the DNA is TGTGCCAGCAGTTCCCCTCTCCAGTGGTCTACAGAGCAGTACTTC.

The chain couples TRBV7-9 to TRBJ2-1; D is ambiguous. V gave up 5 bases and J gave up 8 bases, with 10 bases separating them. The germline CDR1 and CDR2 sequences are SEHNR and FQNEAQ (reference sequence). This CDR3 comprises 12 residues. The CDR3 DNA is TGTGCCAGCAGCCCAGCATCGGATGAGCAGTTCTTC. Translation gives CASSPASDEQFF.

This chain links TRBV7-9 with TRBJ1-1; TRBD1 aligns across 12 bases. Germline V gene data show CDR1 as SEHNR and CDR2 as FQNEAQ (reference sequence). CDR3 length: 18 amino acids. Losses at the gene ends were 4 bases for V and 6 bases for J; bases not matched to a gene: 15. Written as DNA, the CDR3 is TGTGCCAGCAGCTCCAGGCGCGGGACAGGGGGCGAAAGGGCTGAAGCTTTCTTT. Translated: CASSSRRGTGGERAEAFF.

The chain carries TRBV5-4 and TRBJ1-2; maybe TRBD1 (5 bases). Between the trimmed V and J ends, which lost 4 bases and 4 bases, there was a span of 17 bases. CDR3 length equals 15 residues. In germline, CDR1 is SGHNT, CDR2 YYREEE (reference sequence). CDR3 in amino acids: CASSPLDTAVYGYTF. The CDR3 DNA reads TGTGCCAGCAGCCCGCTGGACACGGCTGTCTATGGCTACACCTTC.

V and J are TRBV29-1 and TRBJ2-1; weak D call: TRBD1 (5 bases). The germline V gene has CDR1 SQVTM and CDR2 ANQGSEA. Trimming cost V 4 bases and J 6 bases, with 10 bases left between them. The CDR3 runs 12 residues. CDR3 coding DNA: TGCAGCGTTGGGCAGGGAACCAATGAGCAGTTCTTC. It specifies CSVGQGTNEQFF.

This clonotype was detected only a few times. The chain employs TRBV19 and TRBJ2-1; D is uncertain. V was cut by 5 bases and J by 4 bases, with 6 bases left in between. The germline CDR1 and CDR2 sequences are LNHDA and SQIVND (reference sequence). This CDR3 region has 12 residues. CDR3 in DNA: TGTGCCAGTAGTCCACCTTACAATGAGCAGTTCTTC. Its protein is CASSPPYNEQFF. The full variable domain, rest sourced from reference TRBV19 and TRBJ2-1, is DGGITQSPKYLFRKEGQNVTLSCEQNLNHDAMYWYRQDPGQGLRLIYYSQIVNDFQKGDIAEGYSVSREKKESFPLTVTSAQKNPTAFYLCASSPPYNEQFFGPGTRLTVL.

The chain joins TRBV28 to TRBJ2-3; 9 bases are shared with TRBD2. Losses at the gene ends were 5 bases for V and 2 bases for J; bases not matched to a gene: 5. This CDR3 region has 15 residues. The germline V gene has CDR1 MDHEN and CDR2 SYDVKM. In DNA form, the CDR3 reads TGTGCCAGCAGTCCTCAGCGGGGGGCCACAGATACGCAGTATTTT. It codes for CASSPQRGATDTQYF. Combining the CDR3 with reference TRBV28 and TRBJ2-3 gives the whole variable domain DVKVTQSSRYLVKRTGEKVFLECVQDMDHENMFWYRQDPGLGLRLIYFSYDVKMKEKGDIPEGYSVSREKKERFSLILESASTNQTSMYLCASSPQRGATDTQYFGPGTRLTVL.

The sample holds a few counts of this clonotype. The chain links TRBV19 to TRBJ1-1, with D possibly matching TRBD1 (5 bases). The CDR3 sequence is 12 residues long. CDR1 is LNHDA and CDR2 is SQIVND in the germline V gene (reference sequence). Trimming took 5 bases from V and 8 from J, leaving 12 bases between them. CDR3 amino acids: CASSPGRLEAFF. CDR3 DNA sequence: TGTGCCAGTAGTCCGGGACGGCTGGAAGCTTTCTTT.

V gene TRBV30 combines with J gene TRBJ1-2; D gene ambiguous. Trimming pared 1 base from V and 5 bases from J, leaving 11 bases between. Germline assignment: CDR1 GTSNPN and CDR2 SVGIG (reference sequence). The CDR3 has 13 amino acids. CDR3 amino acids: CAWSDGTPYGYTF. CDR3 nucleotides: TGTGCCTGGAGTGACGGAACCCCTTATGGCTACACCTTC. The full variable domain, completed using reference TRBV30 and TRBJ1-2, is SQTIHQWPATLVQPVGSPLSLECTVEGTSNPNLYWYRQAAGRGLQLLFYSVGIGQISSEVPQNLSASRPQDRQFILSSKKLLLSDSGFYLCAWSDGTPYGYTFGSGTRLTVV.

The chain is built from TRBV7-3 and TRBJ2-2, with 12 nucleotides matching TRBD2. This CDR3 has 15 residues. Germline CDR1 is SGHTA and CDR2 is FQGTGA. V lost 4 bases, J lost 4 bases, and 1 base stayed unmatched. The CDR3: CASSSLAGGTGELFF. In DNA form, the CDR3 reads TGTGCCAGCAGCTCACTAGCGGGAGGCACCGGGGAGCTGTTTTTT.

For the CDR3, the DNA is TGTGCCAGCAGTTTATCCGCTTTATTAGCGGGAGGGCCAACAGATACGCAGTATTTT. This gives the protein CASSLSALLAGGPTDTQYF. This chain joins TRBV27 and TRBJ2-3; 11 bases are a match to TRBD2. V gave up 0 bases and J gave up 3 bases; unmatched junction bases: 11. The CDR3 covers 19 residues. Germline lookup yields CDR1 MNHEY and CDR2 SMNVEV (reference sequence).

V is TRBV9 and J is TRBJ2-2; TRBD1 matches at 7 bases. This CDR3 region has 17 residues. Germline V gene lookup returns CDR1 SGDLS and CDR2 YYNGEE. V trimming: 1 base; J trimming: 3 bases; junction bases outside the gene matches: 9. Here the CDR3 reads CASSVPTTGLDTGELFF. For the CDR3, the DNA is TGTGCCAGCAGCGTACCAACGACAGGGCTCGACACCGGGGAGCTGTTTTTT. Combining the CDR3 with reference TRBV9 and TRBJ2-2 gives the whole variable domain DSGVTQTPKHLITATGQRVTLRCSPRSGDLSVYWYQQSLDQGLQFLIQYYNGEERAKGNILERFSAQQFPDLHSELNLSSLELGDSALYFCASSVPTTGLDTGELFFGEGSRLTVL.

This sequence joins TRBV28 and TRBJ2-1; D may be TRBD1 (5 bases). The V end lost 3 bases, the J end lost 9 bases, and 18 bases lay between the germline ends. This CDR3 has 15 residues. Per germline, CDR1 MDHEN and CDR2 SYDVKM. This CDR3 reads CASSFHPLGVGEQFF. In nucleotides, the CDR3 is TGTGCCAGCAGTTTTCACCCCTTAGGGGTAGGTGAGCAGTTCTTC. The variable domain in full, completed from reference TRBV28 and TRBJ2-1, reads DVKVTQSSRYLVKRTGEKVFLECVQDMDHENMFWYRQDPGLGLRLIYFSYDVKMKEKGDIPEGYSVSREKKERFSLILESASTNQTSMYLCASSFHPLGVGEQFFGPGTRLTVL.

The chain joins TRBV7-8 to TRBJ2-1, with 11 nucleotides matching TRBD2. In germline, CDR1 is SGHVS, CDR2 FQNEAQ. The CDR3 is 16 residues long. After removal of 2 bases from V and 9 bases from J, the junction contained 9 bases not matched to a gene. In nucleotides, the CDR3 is TGTGCCAGCAGCTTACCTCGACTAGCGGGAAGGAGTGAGCAGTTCTTC. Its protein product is CASSLPRLAGRSEQFF.

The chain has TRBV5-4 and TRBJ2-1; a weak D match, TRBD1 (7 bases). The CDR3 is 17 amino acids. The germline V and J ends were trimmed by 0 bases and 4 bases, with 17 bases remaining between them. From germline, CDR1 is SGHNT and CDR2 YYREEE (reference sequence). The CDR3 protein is CASSLAQGDSYYNEQFF. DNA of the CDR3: TGTGCCAGCAGCTTGGCCCAGGGGGACTCTTATTACAATGAGCAGTTCTTC.

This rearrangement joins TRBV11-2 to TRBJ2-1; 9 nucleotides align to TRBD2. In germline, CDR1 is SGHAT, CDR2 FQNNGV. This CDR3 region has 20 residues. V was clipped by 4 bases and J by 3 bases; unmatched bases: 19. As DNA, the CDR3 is TGTGCCAGCAGCTCCCGAGGTAGTTATGCGGGAGGGGGGGACTACAATGAGCAGTTCTTC. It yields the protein CASSSRGSYAGGGDYNEQFF.

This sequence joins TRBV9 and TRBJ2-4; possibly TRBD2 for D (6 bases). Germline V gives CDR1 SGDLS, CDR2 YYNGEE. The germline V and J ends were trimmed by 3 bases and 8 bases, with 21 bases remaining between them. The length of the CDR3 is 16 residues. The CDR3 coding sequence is TGTGCCAGCAGCGACTCCCCTTTGGCGGGAAGGGACATTCAGTACTTC. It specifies CASSDSPLAGRDIQYF. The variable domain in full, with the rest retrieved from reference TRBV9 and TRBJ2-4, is DSGVTQTPKHLITATGQRVTLRCSPRSGDLSVYWYQQSLDQGLQFLIQYYNGEERAKGNILERFSAQQFPDLHSELNLSSLELGDSALYFCASSDSPLAGRDIQYFGAGTRLSVL.

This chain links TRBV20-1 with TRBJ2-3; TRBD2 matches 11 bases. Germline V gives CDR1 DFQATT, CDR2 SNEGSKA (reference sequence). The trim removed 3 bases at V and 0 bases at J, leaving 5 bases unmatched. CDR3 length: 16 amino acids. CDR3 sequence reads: CSARRSGRDSTDTQYF. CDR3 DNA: TGCAGTGCTAGGCGTAGCGGGAGGGATAGCACAGATACGCAGTATTTT.

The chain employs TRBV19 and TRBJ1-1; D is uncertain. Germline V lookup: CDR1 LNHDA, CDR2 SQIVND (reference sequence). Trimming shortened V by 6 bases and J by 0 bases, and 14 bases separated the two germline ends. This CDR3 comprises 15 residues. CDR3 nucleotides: TGTGCCAGTAGCGGTATCCCGTTCATGAACACTGAAGCTTTCTTT. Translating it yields CASSGIPFMNTEAFF.

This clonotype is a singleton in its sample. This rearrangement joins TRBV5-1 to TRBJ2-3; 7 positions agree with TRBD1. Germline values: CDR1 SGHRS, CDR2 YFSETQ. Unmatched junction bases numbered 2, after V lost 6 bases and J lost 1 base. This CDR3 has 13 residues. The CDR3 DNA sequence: TGCGCCAGCATGACAGGGCGCACAGATACGCAGTATTTT. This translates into CASMTGRTDTQYF.

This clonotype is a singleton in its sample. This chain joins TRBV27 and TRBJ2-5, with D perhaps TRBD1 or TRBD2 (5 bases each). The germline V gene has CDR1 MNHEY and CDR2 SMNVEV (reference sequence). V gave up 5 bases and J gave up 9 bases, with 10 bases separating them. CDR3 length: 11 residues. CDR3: CASSGMGAQYF. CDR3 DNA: TGTGCCAGCAGTGGAATGGGGGCCCAGTACTTC.

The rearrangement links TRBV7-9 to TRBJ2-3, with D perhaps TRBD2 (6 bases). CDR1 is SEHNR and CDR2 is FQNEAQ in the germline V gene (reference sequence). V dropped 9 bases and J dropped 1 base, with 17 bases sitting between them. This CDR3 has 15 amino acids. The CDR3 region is CARTPPSDRTDTQYF. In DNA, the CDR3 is TGTGCCAGGACACCCCCTAGCGACCGCACAGATACGCAGTATTTT.

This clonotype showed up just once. CDR3 DNA sequence: TGCAGCGTTGAAGGGGACAGGCGCGGTGAGCAGTTCTTC. Protein: CSVEGDRRGEQFF. This sequence joins TRBV29-1 and TRBJ2-1; 8 nucleotides match TRBD1. Germline V gene data show CDR1 as SQVTM and CDR2 as ANQGSEA. This CDR3 spans 13 amino acids. With V trimmed by 1 base and J by 9 bases, 5 bases remained unmatched.

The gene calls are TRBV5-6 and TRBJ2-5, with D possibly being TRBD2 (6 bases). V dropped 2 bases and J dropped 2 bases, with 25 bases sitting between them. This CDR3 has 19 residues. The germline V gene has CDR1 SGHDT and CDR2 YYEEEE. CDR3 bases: TGTGCCAGCAGCTTTACGTTCCCGGAAGAACTAGCTGGACAAGAGACCCAGTACTTC. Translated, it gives CASSFTFPEELAGQETQYF.

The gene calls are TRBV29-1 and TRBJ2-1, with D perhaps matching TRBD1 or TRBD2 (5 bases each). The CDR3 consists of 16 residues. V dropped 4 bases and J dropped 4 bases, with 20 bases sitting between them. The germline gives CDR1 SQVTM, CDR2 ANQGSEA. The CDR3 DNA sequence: TGCAGCGTTGTAACCTTGGGGGAAGAATTTTACAATGAGCAGTTCTTC. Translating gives CSVVTLGEEFYNEQFF.